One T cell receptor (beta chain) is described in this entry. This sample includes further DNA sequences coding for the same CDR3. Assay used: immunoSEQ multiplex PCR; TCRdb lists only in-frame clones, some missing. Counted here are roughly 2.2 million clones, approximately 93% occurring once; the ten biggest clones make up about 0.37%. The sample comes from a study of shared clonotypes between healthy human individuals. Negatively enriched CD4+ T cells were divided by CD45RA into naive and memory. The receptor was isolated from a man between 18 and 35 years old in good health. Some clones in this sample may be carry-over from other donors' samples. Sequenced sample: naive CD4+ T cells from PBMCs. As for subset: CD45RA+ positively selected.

DNA for the CDR3: TGTGCCAGCAGCGCCGGACTAGCGGGGGGACAAGAGACCCAGTACTTC. Protein sequence: CASSAGLAGGQETQYF. The V and J genes are TRBV9 and TRBJ2-5, with 14 bases lining up with TRBD2. The V gene end was trimmed by 3 bases and the J gene end by 2 bases; junction bases not matched to a gene: 3. The CDR3 covers 16 residues. Per the germline V gene, CDR1 is SGDLS and CDR2 is YYNGEE.